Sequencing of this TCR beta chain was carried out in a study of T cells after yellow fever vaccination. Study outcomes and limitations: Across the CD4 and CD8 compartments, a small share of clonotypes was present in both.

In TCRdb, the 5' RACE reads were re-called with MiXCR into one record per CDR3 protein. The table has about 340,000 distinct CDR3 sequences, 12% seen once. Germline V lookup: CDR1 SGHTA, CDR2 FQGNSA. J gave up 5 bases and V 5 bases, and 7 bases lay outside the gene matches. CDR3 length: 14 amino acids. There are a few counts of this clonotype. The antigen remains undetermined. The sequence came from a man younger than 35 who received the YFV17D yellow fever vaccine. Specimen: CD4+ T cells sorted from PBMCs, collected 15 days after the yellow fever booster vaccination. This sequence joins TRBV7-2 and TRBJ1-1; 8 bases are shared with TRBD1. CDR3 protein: CASSPDRARTEAFF. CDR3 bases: TGTGCCAGCAGCCCGGACAGGGCTAGGACTGAAGCTTTCTTT.